The TCR beta chain described here comes from a study of T cell responses to AZD1222 COVID-19 vaccine. This clone appeared once. Its target is not known. The method was immunoSEQ multiplex PCR; TCRdb's version includes in-frame clones alone and lacks a portion of them. The sample lists approximately 200,000 clones; approximately 94% were seen once. Study-level findings and limits: Of the AZD1222 recipients, only five to seven were seropositive at baseline. Most donors were white British, females outnumbered males, and clonal diversity was possibly underestimated. Repertoires were collected only later (after the peak T cell response had occurred). With dominance at 160-218 and 743-854, vaccine-associated CD4 TCRs spanned spike.

This TCR was sampled from an adult who received the MenACWY meningococcal vaccine as a control. This specimen consisted of peripheral blood, obtained 28 days after the second dose of the MenACWY control vaccine.

CDR3 residues: CASSPGTGRNEQFF. Written as DNA, the CDR3 is TGTGCCAGCAGCCCCGGGACAGGGCGAAATGAGCAGTTCTTC. J is TRBJ2-1 and V is TRBV11-2, with 9 bases lining up with TRBD1. This CDR3 comprises 14 residues. J was trimmed by 7 bases and V by 5 bases; bases with no gene match: 6. Per germline, CDR1 SGHAT and CDR2 FQNNGV.